The clone carrying this T cell receptor (beta chain) has just a few counts. Its specificity is not known. This sample is part of a study of T cell repertoires in cytomegalovirus infection. The wider study: It was the public TCR beta signatures that indicated both CMV infection and matching HLA type. Study-wide results and limits: Ex vivo, HLA-C-restricted CMV-specific TCR beta clonotypes prevailed over the rest of the response.

TCRdb reanalysed the reads using MiXCR and keeps one entry per CDR3 protein. Of 650,000 to 900,000 distinct CDR3 sequences listed, roughly 33% were seen once; the top ten hold 9.5% to 15%. This sequence originates from a human donor in good health (CMV status not recorded). Some clones in this sample may be carry-over from other donors' samples. Sequencing was performed on cultured CD8+ T cells from PBMCs, taken from culture after CMV antigen stimulation.

CDR3 sequence reads: CASSLTGSFMNTEAFF. The DNA of the CDR3 is TGTGCCAGCAGCTTAACAGGATCCTTCATGAACACTGAAGCTTTCTTT. The J gene is TRBJ1-1, the V gene TRBV7-6, with D possibly being TRBD1 (5 bases). Germline V gene lookup returns CDR1 SGHVS and CDR2 FNYEAQ. V lost 2 bases and J lost 0, with 13 bases in between. The CDR3 is 16 residues long. Looking up the rest from reference TRBV7-6 and TRBJ1-1 gives the full variable domain: GAGVSQSPRYKVTKRGQDVALRCDPISGHVSLYWYRQALGQGPEFLTYFNYEAQQDKSGLPNDRFSAERPEGSISTLTIQRTEQRDSAMYRCASSLTGSFMNTEAFFGQGTRLTVV.